The sequence of this TCR beta chain was determined in a study of early T cells in non-severe SARS-CoV-2 infection. Individually, cDNA molecules had unique molecular identifiers attached to them. Each CDR3 protein gets one entry after TCRdb re-called the 5' RACE reads with MiXCR. The repertoire holds more than 50,000 distinct CDR3 sequences, with roughly 5.3% as singletons. CDR1 and CDR2 from the germline V gene are SGHDT and YYEEEE. The V gene lost 3 bases and the J gene lost 0 bases, with 13 bases spanning the gap. This CDR3 is built from 16 residues. The rearrangement uses TRBV5-6 and TRBJ1-5; D gene unclear. This sequence was found in an adult who was a healthcare worker with PCR-confirmed SARS-CoV-2 infection or an uninfected control (not recorded which). The sequencing sample was made of whole blood. CDR3 sequence: CASSSRQAFSNQPQHF. CDR3 DNA: TGTGCCAGCAGCTCCCGCCAGGCGTTTAGCAATCAGCCCCAGCATTTT. Using reference TRBV5-6 and TRBJ1-5 for the parts outside the CDR3, the full variable domain is DAGVTQSPTHLIKTRGQQVTLRCSPKSGHDTVSWYQQALGQGPQFIFQYYEEEERQRGNFPDRFSGHQFPNYSSELNVNALLLGDSALYLCASSSRQAFSNQPQHFGDGTRLSIL.